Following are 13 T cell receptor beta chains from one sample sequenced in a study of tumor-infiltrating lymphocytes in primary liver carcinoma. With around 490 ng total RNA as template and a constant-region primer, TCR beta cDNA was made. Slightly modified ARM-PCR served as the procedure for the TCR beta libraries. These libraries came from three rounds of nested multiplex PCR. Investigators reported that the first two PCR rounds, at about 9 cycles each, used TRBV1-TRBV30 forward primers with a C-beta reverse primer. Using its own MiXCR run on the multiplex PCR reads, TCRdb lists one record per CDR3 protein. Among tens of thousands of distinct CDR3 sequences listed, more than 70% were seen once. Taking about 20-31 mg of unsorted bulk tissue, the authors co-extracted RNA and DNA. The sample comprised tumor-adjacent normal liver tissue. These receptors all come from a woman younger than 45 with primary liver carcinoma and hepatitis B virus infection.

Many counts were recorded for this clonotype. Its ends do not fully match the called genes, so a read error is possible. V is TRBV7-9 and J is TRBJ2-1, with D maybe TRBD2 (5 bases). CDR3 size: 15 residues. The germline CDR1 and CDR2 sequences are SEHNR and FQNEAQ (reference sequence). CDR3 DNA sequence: TGTGGCAGCAGCTTAGGGCGGGCCTTCTACAATGAGCAGTTCTTC. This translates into CGSSLGRAFYNEQFF.

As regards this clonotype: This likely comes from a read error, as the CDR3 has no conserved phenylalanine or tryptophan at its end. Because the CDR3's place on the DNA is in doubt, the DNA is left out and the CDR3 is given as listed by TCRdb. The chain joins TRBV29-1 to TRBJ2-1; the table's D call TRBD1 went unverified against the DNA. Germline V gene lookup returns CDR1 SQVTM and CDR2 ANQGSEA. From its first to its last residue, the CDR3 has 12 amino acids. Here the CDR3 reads CSVEERGREQLL.

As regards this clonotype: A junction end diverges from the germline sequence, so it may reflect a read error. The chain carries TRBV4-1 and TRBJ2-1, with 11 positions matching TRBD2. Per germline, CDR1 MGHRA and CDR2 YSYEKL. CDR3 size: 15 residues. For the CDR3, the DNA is TGCGCCAGCACCCAACCCGGGACTAGCGGTAATGGGCAGTTCTTC. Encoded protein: CASTQPGTSGNGQFF.

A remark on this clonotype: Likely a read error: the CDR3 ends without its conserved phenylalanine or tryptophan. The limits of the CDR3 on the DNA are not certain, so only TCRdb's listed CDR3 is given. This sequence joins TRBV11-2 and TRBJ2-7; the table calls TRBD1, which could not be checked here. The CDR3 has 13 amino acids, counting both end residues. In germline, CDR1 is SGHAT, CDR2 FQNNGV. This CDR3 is CAGSLDRGGVKYS.

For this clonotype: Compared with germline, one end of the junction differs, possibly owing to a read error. CDR3 in DNA: TGTGTCAGCAGCTTGCTCGGGCTGGGCTCCGGAGAGCTGTTTTTT. Translating gives CVSSLLGLGSGELFF. The chain couples TRBV7-8 to TRBJ2-2; D is undetermined. This CDR3 has 15 residues. The germline V gene encodes CDR1 SGHVS and CDR2 FQNEAQ.

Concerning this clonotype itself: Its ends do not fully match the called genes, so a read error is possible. CDR3 region: CSSSYTQGAGGGLFF. The CDR3 DNA follows: TGTTCCAGCAGTTACACGCAGGGGGCTGGCGGGGGGCTGTTTTTT. J is TRBJ2-2 and V is TRBV6-6, with a weak D call TRBD1 (8 bases). The CDR3 has 15 residues. In germline, CDR1 is MNHNY, CDR2 SVGAGI (reference sequence).

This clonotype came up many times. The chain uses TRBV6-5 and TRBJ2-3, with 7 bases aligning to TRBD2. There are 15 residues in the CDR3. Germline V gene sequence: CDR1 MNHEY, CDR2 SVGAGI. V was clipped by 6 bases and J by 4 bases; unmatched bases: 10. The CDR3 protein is CASSPGGGYADTQYF. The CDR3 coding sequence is TGTGCCAGCAGCCCCGGGGGAGGGTACGCAGATACGCAGTATTTT.

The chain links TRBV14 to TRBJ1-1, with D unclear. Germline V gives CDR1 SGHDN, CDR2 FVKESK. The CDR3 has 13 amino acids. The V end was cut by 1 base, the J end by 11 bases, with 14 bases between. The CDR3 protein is CASSQATIDWAFF. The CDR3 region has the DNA TGTGCCAGCAGCCAAGCCACAATAGATTGGGCTTTCTTT.

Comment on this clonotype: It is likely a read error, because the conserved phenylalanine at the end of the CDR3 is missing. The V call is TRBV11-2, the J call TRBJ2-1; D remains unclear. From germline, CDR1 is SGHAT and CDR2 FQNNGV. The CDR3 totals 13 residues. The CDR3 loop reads CASNLGSYNEQFS. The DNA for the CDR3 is TGTGCCAGCAACTTAGGTTCCTACAATGAGCAGTTCTCC.

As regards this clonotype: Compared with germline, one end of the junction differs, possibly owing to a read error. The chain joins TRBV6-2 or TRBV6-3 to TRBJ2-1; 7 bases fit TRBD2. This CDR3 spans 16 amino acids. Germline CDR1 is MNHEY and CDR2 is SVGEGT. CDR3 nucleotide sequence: TGTGCCAGCAGTTATCTAGCGGCTAGCTCCTACAATGAGCATTTCTTC. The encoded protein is CASSYLAASSYNEHFF.

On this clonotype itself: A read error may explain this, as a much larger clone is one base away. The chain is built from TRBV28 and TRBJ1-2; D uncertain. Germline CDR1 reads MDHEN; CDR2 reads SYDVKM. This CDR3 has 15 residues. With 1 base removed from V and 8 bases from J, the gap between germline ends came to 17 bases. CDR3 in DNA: TGTGCCAGCAGTTTATATGGGATCCCGCCCGGGGGCTACACCTTC. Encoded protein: CASSLYGIPPGGYTF.

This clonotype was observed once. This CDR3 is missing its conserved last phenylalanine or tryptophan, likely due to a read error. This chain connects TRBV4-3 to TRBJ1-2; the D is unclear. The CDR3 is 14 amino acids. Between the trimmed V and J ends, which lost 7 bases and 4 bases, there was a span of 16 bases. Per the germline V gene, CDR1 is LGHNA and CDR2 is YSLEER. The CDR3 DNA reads TGCGCCAGCAACGCTGAGTTGGGGATCTATGGCTACACCGTC. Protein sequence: CASNAELGIYGYTV.

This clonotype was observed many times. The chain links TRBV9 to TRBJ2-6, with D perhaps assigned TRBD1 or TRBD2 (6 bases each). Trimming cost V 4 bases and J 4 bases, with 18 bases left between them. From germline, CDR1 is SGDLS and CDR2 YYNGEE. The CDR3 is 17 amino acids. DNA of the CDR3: TGTGCCAGCAGCCTCTCCAAGGGGGGTAACGGGGCCAACGTCCTGACTTTC. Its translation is CASSLSKGGNGANVLTF. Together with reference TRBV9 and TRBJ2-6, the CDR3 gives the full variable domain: DSGVTQTPKHLITATGQRVTLRCSPRSGDLSVYWYQQSLDQGLQFLIQYYNGEERAKGNILERFSAQQFPDLHSELNLSSLELGDSALYFCASSLSKGGNGANVLTFGAGSRLTVL.